This TCR beta chain was found in a study of blood T cell repertoires in COVID-19. Sequencing was performed with immunoSEQ multiplex PCR; in TCRdb, only in-frame clones are kept and a portion is missing. The table lists roughly 260,000 clones, 82% of them singletons, with about 4.8% in the top ten. The CDR3 has 13 residues. Trimming shortened V by 9 bases and J by 8 bases, and 19 bases separated the two germline ends. Input material: peripheral blood. This sequence was found in an older woman with acute or convalescent COVID-19. This chain joins TRBV12-3 or TRBV12-4 and TRBJ1-2; D may be TRBD1 (5 bases). CDR3 coding DNA: TGTGCCAGTTCCACGGGACTCACGGGGGGCTACACCTTC. Amino acid sequence: CASSTGLTGGYTF.